This record covers a single T cell receptor beta chain. The antigen is undetermined. Sequencing used immunoSEQ multiplex PCR; TCRdb keeps in-frame clones, though not all of them. The sample has about 470,000 clones, around 79% seen once. The data are from a study of shared clonotypes between healthy human individuals. Overall study findings and caveats: It was expected that sequencing depth would affect clonotype sharing among donors.

V lost 7 bases to trimming and J lost 6 bases; unmatched junction nucleotides: 9. The CDR3 has 13 residues. CDR1 is MDHEN and CDR2 is SYDVKM in the germline V gene. The sequence came from a woman between 40 and 50 years old in good health. Some clones in this sample may be carry-over from other donors' samples. The sequencing input was PBMCs. The chain links TRBV28 to TRBJ2-7; TRBD2 matches 7 bases. Written as DNA, the CDR3 is TGTGCCAGCACCACGAGGGCGGGAGTCGAGCAGTACTTC. It is translated as CASTTRAGVEQYF.